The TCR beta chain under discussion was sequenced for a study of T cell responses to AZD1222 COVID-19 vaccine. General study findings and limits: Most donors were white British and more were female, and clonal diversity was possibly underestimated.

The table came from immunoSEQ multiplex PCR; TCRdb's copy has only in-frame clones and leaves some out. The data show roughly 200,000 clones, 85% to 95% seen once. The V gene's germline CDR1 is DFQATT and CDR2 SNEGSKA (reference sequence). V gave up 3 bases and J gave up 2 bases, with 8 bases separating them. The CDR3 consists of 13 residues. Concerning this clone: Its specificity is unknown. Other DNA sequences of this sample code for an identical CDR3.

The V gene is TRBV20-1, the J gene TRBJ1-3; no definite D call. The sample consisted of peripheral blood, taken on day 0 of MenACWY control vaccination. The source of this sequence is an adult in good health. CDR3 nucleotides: TGCAGTGCTAGTACTGGGGCTGGAAACACCATATATTTT. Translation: CSASTGAGNTIYF.